This is a list of T cell receptor beta chains from one sample in a study of radiation and T cells in renal cell carcinoma. Sequencing was performed with immunoSEQ multiplex PCR; in TCRdb, only in-frame clones are kept and a portion is missing. Here the sample spans around 180,000 clones, about 88% being singletons. The specimen comprised blood, sampled from a patient whose treatment included radiotherapy and nephrectomy. The source of these receptors is a woman aged 50 to 65 with renal cell carcinoma. CDR3s include the opening cysteine and the closing phenylalanine or tryptophan. Fields, in order: CDR3 DNA, CDR3 protein, clone size, J gene, D gene, V gene. D genes are given only for firm matches. The size of a clone is reported for some rows only, either as once, few or many, or as a class for expanded clones.

CDR3nt: TGCGCCAGCAGTGGGGAACAGGGAAATCCAGATACGCAGTATTTT; CDR3aa: CASSGEQGNPDTQYF; abundance: few; j_gene: TRBJ2-3; d_gene: NA; v_gene: TRBV10-1
CDR3nt: TGTGCCAGCAGCCACGGCGGGGGTCAAATTAAGGAGCTGTTTTTT; CDR3aa: CASSHGGGQIKELFF; abundance: NA; j_gene: TRBJ2-2; d_gene: TRBD2; v_gene: TRBV7-2
CDR3nt: TGCGCCAGCAGCCCCACGAGCTCTGGAAACACCATATATTTT; CDR3aa: CASSPTSSGNTIYF; abundance: once; j_gene: TRBJ1-3; d_gene: NA; v_gene: TRBV5-1
CDR3nt: TGTGCCATCAGTGAAAGTCCGGGGTTGAACACTGAAGCTTTCTTT; CDR3aa: CAISESPGLNTEAFF; abundance: NA; j_gene: TRBJ1-1; d_gene: NA; v_gene: TRBV10-3
CDR3nt: TGTGCCAGCAGTAGGGCCGGCGAAGCTTTCTTT; CDR3aa: CASSRAGEAFF; abundance: NA; j_gene: TRBJ1-1; d_gene: NA; v_gene: TRBV6-5
CDR3nt: TGTGCCAGCACGGGGCCGAGTCTTAATGGCTACACCTTC; CDR3aa: CASTGPSLNGYTF; abundance: once; j_gene: TRBJ1-2; d_gene: NA; v_gene: TRBV6-6
CDR3nt: TGTGCCAGCAGCTTGGGCGACAGGCTACAAGAGACCCAGTACTTC; CDR3aa: CASSLGDRLQETQYF; abundance: NA; j_gene: TRBJ2-5; d_gene: NA; v_gene: TRBV5-6
CDR3nt: TGCAGCGTCGGTCGACAGGGGGGGACAGATACGCAGTATTTT; CDR3aa: CSVGRQGGTDTQYF; abundance: NA; j_gene: TRBJ2-3; d_gene: TRBD1; v_gene: TRBV29-1
CDR3nt: TGTGCCAGCAGTGAAGGACTTAGCACAGATACGCAGTATTTT; CDR3aa: CASSEGLSTDTQYF; abundance: NA; j_gene: TRBJ2-3; d_gene: NA; v_gene: TRBV2
CDR3nt: TGTGCCAGCAGCGGACCAGGGAGCTCTGGAAACACCATATATTTT; CDR3aa: CASSGPGSSGNTIYF; abundance: NA; j_gene: TRBJ1-3; d_gene: NA; v_gene: TRBV9
CDR3nt: TGCAGCGTTGAAAGGGGTTCGGATGAGGGAGGTAGGGAGCAGTACTTC; CDR3aa: CSVERGSDEGGREQYF; abundance: NA; j_gene: TRBJ2-7; d_gene: NA; v_gene: TRBV29-1